Presented here are 21 T cell receptor beta chains from one specimen sequenced in a study of technical replicates of blood from several donors. The method was immunoSEQ multiplex PCR; TCRdb's version includes in-frame clones alone and lacks a portion of them. This sample carries 64,000 or so clones, about 86% of them seen once, and the ten largest clones take 5.1%. Sequenced material: PBMCs. These receptors originate from a human donor in good health. Some clones in this sample may be carry-over from other donors' samples.

The rearrangement links TRBV4-3 to TRBJ1-5; a possible D gene is TRBD1 (5 bases). Germline CDR1 and CDR2: LGHNA and YSLEER. V lost 0 bases, J lost 0 bases, and 12 bases lay in between. The CDR3 extends over 17 amino acids. In DNA form, the CDR3 reads TGCGCCAGCAGCCAAGATCTAGTCAGGGTTAGCAATCAGCCCCAGCATTTT. Protein: CASSQDLVRVSNQPQHF.

This chain connects TRBV27 to TRBJ1-6; D gene ambiguous. The ends were cut back, 3 bases at V and 7 bases at J, with 10 bases in the middle. This CDR3 has 14 residues. Germline values: CDR1 MNHEY, CDR2 SMNVEV (reference sequence). DNA of the CDR3: TGTGCCAGCAGTTTGCGGCTGAAGAATTCACCCCTCCACTTT. Translating gives CASSLRLKNSPLHF.

J is TRBJ2-7 and V is TRBV5-4, with 7 positions matching TRBD2. CDR1 is SGHNT, CDR2 YYREEE, per germline (reference sequence). There are 16 residues in the CDR3. J gave up 0 bases and V 0 bases, and 6 bases lay outside the gene matches. This CDR3 reads CASSLGSGTTSYEQYF. CDR3 nucleotide sequence: TGTGCCAGCAGCTTGGGGTCGGGGACTACCTCCTACGAGCAGTACTTC.

The chain joins TRBV19 to TRBJ2-1; weak D call: TRBD2 (6 bases). V was pared by 3 bases and J by 4 bases, with 10 bases between. Per the germline V gene, CDR1 is LNHDA and CDR2 is SQIVND (reference sequence). The CDR3 contains 14 residues. The CDR3 DNA reads as TGTGCCAGTAGTATCGGCGGGGCGTACAATGAGCAGTTCTTC. This translates into CASSIGGAYNEQFF.

This clone was picked up one time. This rearrangement joins TRBV2 to TRBJ1-1; 7 nucleotides line up with TRBD1. The CDR3 is 14 amino acids. Germline lookup yields CDR1 SNHLY and CDR2 FYNNEI. J lost 6 bases, V lost 6 bases, and 10 bases had no gene match. The chain's CDR3 is CASRPTGVLSEAFF. CDR3 nucleotides: TGTGCCAGCAGGCCCACAGGGGTTTTGTCTGAAGCTTTCTTT. The variable domain in full, completed from reference TRBV2 and TRBJ1-1, reads EPEVTQTPSHQVTQMGQEVILRCVPISNHLYFYWYRQILGQKVEFLVSFYNNEISEKSEIFDDQFSVERPDGSNFTLKIRSTKLEDSAMYFCASRPTGVLSEAFFGQGTRLTVV.

This clone has ten or more counts. This chain joins TRBV7-9 and TRBJ2-1, with a possible D match to TRBD2 (5 bases). Germline CDR1 is SEHNR and CDR2 is FQNEAQ (reference sequence). The length of the CDR3 is 15 residues. Trimming cost V 6 bases and J 6 bases, with 18 bases left between them. For the CDR3, the DNA is TGTGCCAGCAGTGTCGTCCTCGGGGAGTTCAATGAGCAGTTCTTC. This translates into CASSVVLGEFNEQFF.

The genes are TRBV19 and TRBJ1-4, with 8 nucleotides matching TRBD1. The CDR3 consists of 16 residues. Germline CDR1 and CDR2: LNHDA and SQIVND (reference sequence). The V gene end was trimmed by 3 bases and the J gene end by 8 bases; junction bases not matched to a gene: 11. The CDR3 DNA follows: TGTGCCAGTAGTATCGGGTTCGACAGGGGTGAGGAAAAACTGTTTTTT. This codes for CASSIGFDRGEEKLFF.

The chain uses TRBV7-9 and TRBJ1-5; possibly TRBD1 for D (6 bases). Looked up from germline, CDR1 is SEHNR and CDR2 is FQNEAQ (reference sequence). The V and J ends lost 8 bases and 0 bases respectively, with 8 bases between them. This CDR3 spans 13 amino acids. CDR3 coding DNA: TGTGCCAGCGGGACAAATAGCAATCAGCCCCAGCATTTT. This translates into CASGTNSNQPQHF.

This chain links TRBV4-2 with TRBJ2-7; 14 nucleotides align to TRBD2. Per the germline V gene, CDR1 is LGHNA and CDR2 is YNFKEQ. This CDR3 region has 19 residues. Unmatched junction bases numbered 12, after V lost 1 base and J lost 4 bases. CDR3 DNA: TGTGCCAGCAGCCAAGCGGGGACTAGCGGGGGCCTCAACCCTTACGAGCAGTACTTC. It codes for CASSQAGTSGGLNPYEQYF.

The chain links TRBV19 to TRBJ1-1, with 9 bases aligning to TRBD1. The V segment lost 7 bases and the J segment 6 bases; nucleotides outside the gene matches: 9. CDR3 length: 14 residues. Looked up from germline, CDR1 is LNHDA and CDR2 is SQIVND (reference sequence). The CDR3 loop reads CASTLQGAVSEAFF. The CDR3 bases are TGTGCCAGTACCTTACAGGGGGCGGTTTCTGAAGCTTTCTTT.

This rearrangement joins TRBV7-9 to TRBJ1-1, with D hard to call. This CDR3 has 15 amino acids. V lost 5 bases and J 1 base, leaving 14 bases between the germline ends. The germline CDR1 and CDR2 sequences are SEHNR and FQNEAQ (reference sequence). The DNA of the CDR3 is TGTGCCAGCAGCCCCCGCCGTGGGCGGAACACTGAAGCTTTCTTT. Translation gives CASSPRRGRNTEAFF.

This clone came up once. The chain carries TRBV7-2 and TRBJ2-7, with 11 positions matching TRBD2. V shed 5 bases, J shed 4 bases, and the junction held 4 bases outside the gene matches. Germline CDR1 reads SGHTA; CDR2 reads FQGNSA. There are 14 residues in the CDR3. In DNA form, the CDR3 reads TGTGCCAGCAGCCGTACTAGCGGGGGTTACGAGCAGTACTTC. Translated, it gives CASSRTSGGYEQYF. Looking up the rest from reference TRBV7-2 and TRBJ2-7 gives the full variable domain: GAGVSQSPSNKVTEKGKDVELRCDPISGHTALYWYRQSLGQGLEFLIYFQGNSAPDKSGLPSDRFSAERTGGSVSTLTIQRTQQEDSAVYLCASSRTSGGYEQYFGPGTRLTVT.

The genes are TRBV19 and TRBJ2-7; 9 bases line up with TRBD1. The V segment lost 10 bases and the J segment 0 bases; nucleotides outside the gene matches: 7. The CDR3 runs 14 residues. In germline, CDR1 is LNHDA, CDR2 SQIVND (reference sequence). CDR3 loop: CATQGTGISYEQYF. The DNA of the CDR3 is TGTGCCACCCAAGGGACAGGGATCTCCTACGAGCAGTACTTC.

The V call is TRBV5-1, the J call TRBJ1-3; D may be TRBD1 (5 bases). The V end lost 0 bases, the J end lost 8 bases, and 12 bases lay between the germline ends. This CDR3 region has 14 residues. Germline assignment: CDR1 SGHRS and CDR2 YFSETQ. The CDR3: CASSLDGRADTIYF. CDR3 DNA: TGCGCCAGCAGCTTGGACGGCAGGGCGGACACCATATATTTT.

The CDR3 region is CASSDRGLDEKLFF. CDR3 bases: TGCGCCAGCAGCGACAGGGGGCTTGATGAAAAACTGTTTTTT. This rearrangement joins TRBV4-1 to TRBJ1-4; 10 nucleotides line up with TRBD1. V shed 5 bases, J shed 6 bases, and the junction held 3 bases outside the gene matches. CDR3 length: 14 amino acids. Germline CDR1 is MGHRA and CDR2 is YSYEKL.

This clone occurred once. The chain is built from TRBV5-1 and TRBJ2-7; 9 positions agree with TRBD2. V was pared by 4 bases and J by 3 bases, with 11 bases of the junction left unmatched. Germline V gene sequence: CDR1 SGHRS, CDR2 YFSETQ. The CDR3 covers 16 residues. CDR3 nucleotides: TGCGCCAGCAGCGGGCCTGGCCTAGCGGGATACTACGAGCAGTACTTC. Its protein product is CASSGPGLAGYYEQYF.

This clone occurred a few times. V gene TRBV7-2 combines with J gene TRBJ1-5; no clear D. CDR1 is SGHTA, CDR2 FQGNSA, per germline. The CDR3 sequence is 16 residues long. Trimming shortened V by 5 bases and J by 4 bases, and 18 bases separated the two germline ends. CDR3 DNA sequence: TGTGCCAGCAGCCCCACCGGGTCCAGCCCTAATCAGCCCCAGCATTTT. Translation: CASSPTGSSPNQPQHF.

The V call is TRBV11-3, the J call TRBJ2-7; TRBD1 matches at 10 bases. The trim removed 0 bases at V and 3 bases at J, leaving 2 bases unmatched. There are 15 residues in the CDR3. Per germline, CDR1 SGHNT and CDR2 YENEEA. The CDR3 DNA sequence: TGTGCCAGCAGCTTAGATGGACAGGGGGGCTACGAGCAGTACTTC. The encoded protein is CASSLDGQGGYEQYF.

This sequence joins TRBV4-2 and TRBJ2-1; 13 nucleotides line up with TRBD2. Losses at the gene ends were 5 bases for V and 8 bases for J; bases not matched to a gene: 12. In germline, CDR1 is LGHNA, CDR2 YNFKEQ. The CDR3 extends over 17 amino acids. CDR3 region: CASSEGTSGGARDEQFF. The CDR3 DNA sequence: TGTGCCAGCAGCGAAGGAACTAGCGGGGGGGCCCGGGATGAGCAGTTCTTC.

The rearrangement uses TRBV29-1 and TRBJ2-7, with D unclear. The CDR3 extends over 11 amino acids. V was trimmed by 5 bases and J by 4 bases, leaving 9 bases between them. The V gene's germline CDR1 is SQVTM and CDR2 ANQGSEA. As DNA, the CDR3 is TGCAGCGTTCACGAAGCGTACGAGCAGTACTTC. Translation gives CSVHEAYEQYF.

The chain uses TRBV5-1 and TRBJ2-2; TRBD2 matches 7 bases. Germline V gene lookup returns CDR1 SGHRS and CDR2 YFSETQ. The CDR3 is 15 amino acids. J gave up 6 bases and V 6 bases, and 11 bases lay outside the gene matches. The CDR3 nucleotides read TGCGCCAGCACCCCAACGGGAGGATACGCCGGGGAGCTGTTTTTT. It encodes CASTPTGGYAGELFF.